Listed below are T cell receptor beta chains from one sample, sequenced in a study of cytomegalovirus exposure and HLA in healthy donors. Profiling relied on immunoSEQ multiplex PCR, and the TCRdb table lists in-frame clones only, not all of them. The top ten hold approximately 2.4% of the sample, which has about 170,000 clones, around 80% seen once. The source material was PBMCs. The receptors were gathered from a male donor in good health and CMV-seronegative. The CDR3 runs from the conserved cysteine through the conserved F or W. A D gene is named only where the DNA matches it firmly. Only some rows state a clone size, as once, few, many or a class for expanded clones.

j_call d_call v_call clone_size cdr3_aa
TRBJ1-5 TRBD1 TRBV5-1 few CASSQGAGDQPQHF
TRBJ2-7 TRBD1 TRBV6-1 NA CASSEALLGQNYEQYF
TRBJ1-2 NA TRBV10-3 NA CAISDPSLHYGYTF
TRBJ1-1 TRBD1 TRBV28 NA CASSVPGQAEAFF
TRBJ2-1 TRBD2 TRBV2 NA CASSEGLAAFGEQFF
TRBJ1-4 NA TRBV6-5 few CASRRTLSGNEKLFF
TRBJ2-1 NA TRBV7-7 NA CASSLAVNYEQFF
TRBJ1-5 NA TRBV7-8 NA CASSLVRDQPQHF
TRBJ2-1 NA TRBV4-1 NA CASSLGGGEQFF
TRBJ2-3 NA TRBV15 NA CATSRRTGIGRTDTQYF
TRBJ1-2 NA TRBV11-2 NA CASSLAGQDYGYTF
TRBJ2-5 TRBD1 TRBV5-4 NA CASSLWQGARETQYF
TRBJ2-5 TRBD1 TRBV9 NA CASSVGGRGTGDGETQYF
TRBJ2-7 TRBD1 TRBV2 NA CASSEQGQETYEQYF
TRBJ2-1 NA TRBV19 once CASSTWQNNEQFF
TRBJ2-7 NA TRBV5-1 NA CASSLDRETYEQYF
TRBJ1-2 NA TRBV6-5 NA CASSYLPDRYGYTF
TRBJ2-2 NA TRBV5-1 NA CASSYILATNTGELFF
TRBJ2-3 NA TRBV2 NA CASSLTDTQYF